These T cell receptor beta chains were read from a single sample in a study of molecular identifiers for immune sequencing clone quantification. In TCRdb, the PCR reads were re-called with MiXCR into one record per CDR3 protein. The sample consists of 65,000 or so distinct CDR3 sequences, approximately 17% of them appearing once. Sequencing used naive CD8+ T cells from blood, with Jurkat cell RNA spiked in. These receptors were taken from a human donor in good health. Some libraries in this study had Jurkat cell RNA spiked in. Each CDR3 is given with its conserved first and last residue. The D gene is left open where the match is weak.

15,TRBV5-4,TRBD2,CASRGLAGGPDTQYF
16,TRBV4-1,TRBD2,CASSPPGLAFTDTQYF
14,TRBV10-3,.,CAISGPSLGYEQYF
14,TRBV5-3,.,CASSLRAGTDTQYF
19,TRBV27,TRBD2,CASSSRLAGVSAAYNEQFF
14,TRBV24-1,TRBD1,CATSDPLAGGEQYF
16,TRBV6-5,.,CASSSPRGSTPDTQYF
12,TRBV10-3,.,CAIRGSDYEQYF
13,TRBV12-3/TRBV12-4,.,CASTETNQETQYF
14,TRBV19,.,CASSMLGANTEAFF
18,TRBV4-1,.,CASSQDYNEVSGVYEQYF
17,TRBV6-5,.,CASSYSQASDYTDTQYF
15,TRBV5-1,TRBD2,CASSLAGLADNEQFF
16,TRBV5-1,.,CASNVGPQTSTDTQYF
13,TRBV12-5,.,CASGPGGTDTQYF
16,TRBV7-9,.,CASSPKGLVSLNEQFF
14,TRBV20-1,TRBD2,CSARPMTSDYEQYF
13,TRBV2,.,CASSEVRSYEQYF
17,TRBV30,TRBD2,CAWTRLAGVAGANVLTF
12,TRBV20-1,.,CSAPWGTGELFF
12,TRBV27,.,CASSPQGATQYF
14,TRBV11-2,.,CASSGAGANYGYTF
16,TRBV19,TRBD2,CASSGTSGSITGELFF
18,TRBV28,.,CASSSIRLGSTTNYGYTF
16,TRBV6-5,.,CASSYSMRDRQETQYF
15,TRBV2,TRBD2,CASSESGRATDTQYF
14,TRBV7-9,.,CASSWDSATDTQYF
14,TRBV10-1,.,CASSDGGIYNEQFF
14,TRBV27,.,CASSLGGEVSPLHF
20,TRBV3-1,TRBD2,CASSSLTGVAGVAYGGELFF
15,TRBV6-4,.,CASSEFGGPSYEQYF
14,TRBV6-5,.,CASSKLDSNTEAFF
13,TRBV7-8,.,CATRGSSTGELFF
16,TRBV27,TRBD2,CASSLSGLAGVYEQYF
16,TRBV2,.,CASSEGRGVKSYEQYF
14,TRBV13,.,CASSLVRNQETQYF
17,TRBV13,TRBD2,CASSLLAGLAGANVLTF
15,TRBV4-2,.,CASSQERGKNTEAFF
15,TRBV5-1,.,CASILGTLNSYEQYF
13,TRBV11-2,.,CASSLFGEDTQYF
15,TRBV27,.,CASSLPTLGSGELFF
17,TRBV6-1,.,CASSFSVLPRRNGTQYF
15,TRBV5-6,TRBD1,CASSLGGQSRYGYTF
15,TRBV27,.,CASSLEAGAYNEQFF
14,TRBV27,TRBD2,CASSLARETDTQYF
14,TRBV6-5,TRBD1,CASRPRTGLLEQYF
14,TRBV5-6,TRBD1,CASSNGQANEKLFF
16,TRBV25-1,TRBD2,CARLEREAPAKNIQYF
15,TRBV11-2,.,CASSLEDSSYNEQFF
15,TRBV30,TRBD2,CAWEGGSGSIFEQFF